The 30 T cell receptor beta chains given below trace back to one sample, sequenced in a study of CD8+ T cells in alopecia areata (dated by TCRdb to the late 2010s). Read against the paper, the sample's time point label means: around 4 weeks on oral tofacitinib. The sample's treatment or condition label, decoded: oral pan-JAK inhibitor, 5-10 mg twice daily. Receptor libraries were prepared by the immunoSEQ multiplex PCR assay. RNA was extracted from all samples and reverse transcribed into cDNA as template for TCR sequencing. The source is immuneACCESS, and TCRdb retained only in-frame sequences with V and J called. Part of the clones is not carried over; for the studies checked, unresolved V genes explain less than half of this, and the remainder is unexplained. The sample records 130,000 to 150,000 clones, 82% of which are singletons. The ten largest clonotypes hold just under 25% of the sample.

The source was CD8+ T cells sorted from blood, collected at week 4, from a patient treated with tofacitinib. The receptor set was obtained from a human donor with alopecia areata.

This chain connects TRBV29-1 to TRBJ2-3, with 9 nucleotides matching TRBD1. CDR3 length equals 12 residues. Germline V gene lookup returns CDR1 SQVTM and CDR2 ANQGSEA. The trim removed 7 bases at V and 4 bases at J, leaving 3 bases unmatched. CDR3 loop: CSGTGGADTQYF. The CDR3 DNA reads TGCAGCGGTACAGGGGGCGCAGATACGCAGTATTTT.

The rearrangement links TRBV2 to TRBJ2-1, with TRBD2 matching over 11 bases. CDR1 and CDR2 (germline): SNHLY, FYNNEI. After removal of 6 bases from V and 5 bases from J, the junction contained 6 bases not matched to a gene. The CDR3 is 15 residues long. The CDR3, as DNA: TGTGCCAGCAGGACCGGGACTAGCGGCAACAATGAGCAGTTCTTC. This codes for CASRTGTSGNNEQFF.

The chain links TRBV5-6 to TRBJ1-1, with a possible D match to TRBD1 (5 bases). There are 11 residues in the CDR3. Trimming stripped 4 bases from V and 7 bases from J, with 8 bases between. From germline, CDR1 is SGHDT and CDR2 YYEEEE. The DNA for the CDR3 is TGTGCCAGCAGCGCGGGGGATGAAGCTTTCTTT. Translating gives CASSAGDEAFF.

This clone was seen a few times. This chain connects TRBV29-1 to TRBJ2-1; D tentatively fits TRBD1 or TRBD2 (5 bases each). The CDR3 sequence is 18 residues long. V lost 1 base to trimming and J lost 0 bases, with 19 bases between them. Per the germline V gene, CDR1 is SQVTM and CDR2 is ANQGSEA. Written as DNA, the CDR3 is TGCAGCGTTGAAGGCGGGCAGGGCCTCAGGAGCTCCTACAATGAGCAGTTCTTC. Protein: CSVEGGQGLRSSYNEQFF.

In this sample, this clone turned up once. The DNA of the CDR3 is TGCGCCAGCAGCCTAAAGGGACAGGCGGGTGGCTACAATGAGCAGTTCTTC. Encoded protein: CASSLKGQAGGYNEQFF. V gene TRBV4-1 combines with J gene TRBJ2-1, with 8 bases fitting TRBD1. The junction had 11 bases not matched to a gene; V was cut back by 4 bases and J by 3 bases. The CDR3 has 17 residues. Germline loops: CDR1 MGHRA, CDR2 YSYEKL.

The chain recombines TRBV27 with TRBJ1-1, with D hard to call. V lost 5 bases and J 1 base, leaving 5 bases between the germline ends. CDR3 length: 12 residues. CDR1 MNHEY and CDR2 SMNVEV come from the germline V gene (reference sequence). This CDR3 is CASSKGNTEAFF. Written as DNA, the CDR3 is TGTGCCAGCAGTAAGGGGAACACTGAAGCTTTCTTT.

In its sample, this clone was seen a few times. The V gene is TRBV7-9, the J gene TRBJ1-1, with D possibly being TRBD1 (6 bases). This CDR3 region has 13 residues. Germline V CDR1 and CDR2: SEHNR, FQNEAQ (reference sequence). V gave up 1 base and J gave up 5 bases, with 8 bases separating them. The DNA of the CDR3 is TGTGCCAGCAGCTTAGAAGGGGGAACTGAAGCTTTCTTT. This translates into CASSLEGGTEAFF.

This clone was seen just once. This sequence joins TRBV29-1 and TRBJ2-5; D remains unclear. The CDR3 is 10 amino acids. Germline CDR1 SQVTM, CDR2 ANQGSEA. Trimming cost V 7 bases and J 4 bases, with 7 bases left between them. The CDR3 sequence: CSALRETQYF. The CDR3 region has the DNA TGCAGCGCCTTACGAGAGACCCAGTACTTC.

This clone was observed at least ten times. The CDR3 nucleotides read TGTGCCAGCAGCTCGGGACAGGCGTACAATGAGCAGTTCTTC. Translation gives CASSSGQAYNEQFF. The chain recombines TRBV7-9 with TRBJ2-1; 8 bases are shared with TRBD1. The CDR3 is made up of 14 amino acids. Unmatched junction bases numbered 3, after V lost 4 bases and J lost 4 bases. Per germline, CDR1 SEHNR and CDR2 FQNEAQ (reference sequence).

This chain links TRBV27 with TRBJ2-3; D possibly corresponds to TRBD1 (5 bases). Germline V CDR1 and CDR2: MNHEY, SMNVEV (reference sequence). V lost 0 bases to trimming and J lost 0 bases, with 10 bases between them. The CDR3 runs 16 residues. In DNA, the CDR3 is TGTGCCAGCAGTTTATCCGCAGGGATCAGCACAGATACGCAGTATTTT. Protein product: CASSLSAGISTDTQYF.

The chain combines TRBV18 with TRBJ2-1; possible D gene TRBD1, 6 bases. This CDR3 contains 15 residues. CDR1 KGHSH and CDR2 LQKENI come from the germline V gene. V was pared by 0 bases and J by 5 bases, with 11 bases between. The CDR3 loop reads CASSPPHRVDNEQFF. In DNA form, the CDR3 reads TGTGCCAGCTCACCACCGCACAGGGTCGACAATGAGCAGTTCTTC.

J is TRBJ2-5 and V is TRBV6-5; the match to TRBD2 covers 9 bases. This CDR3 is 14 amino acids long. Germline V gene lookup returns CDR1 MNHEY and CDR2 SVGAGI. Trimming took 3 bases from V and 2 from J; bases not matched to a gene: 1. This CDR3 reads CASSYAGGQETQYF. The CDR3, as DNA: TGTGCCAGCAGTTATGCGGGGGGGCAAGAGACCCAGTACTTC.

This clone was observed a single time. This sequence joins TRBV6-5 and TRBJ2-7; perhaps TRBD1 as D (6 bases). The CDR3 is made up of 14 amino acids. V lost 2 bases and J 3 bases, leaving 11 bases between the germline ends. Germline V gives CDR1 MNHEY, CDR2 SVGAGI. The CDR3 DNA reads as TGTGCCAGCAGTTACGACGCAGGGGACTACGAGCAGTACTTC. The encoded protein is CASSYDAGDYEQYF.

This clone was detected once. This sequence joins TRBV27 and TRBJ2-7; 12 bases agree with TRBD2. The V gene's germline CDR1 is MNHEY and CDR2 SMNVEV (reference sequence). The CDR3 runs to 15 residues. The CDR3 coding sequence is TGTGCTACAAAACGGACTAGCGGGGAATTCTACGAGCAGTACTTC. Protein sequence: CATKRTSGEFYEQYF.

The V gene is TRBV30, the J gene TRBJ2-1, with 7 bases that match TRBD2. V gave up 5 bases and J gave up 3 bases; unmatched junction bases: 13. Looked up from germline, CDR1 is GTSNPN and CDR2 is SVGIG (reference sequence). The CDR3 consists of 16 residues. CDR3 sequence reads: CAWGEGASGFYNEQFF. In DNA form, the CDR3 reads TGTGCCTGGGGAGAGGGTGCTAGCGGTTTCTACAATGAGCAGTTCTTC.

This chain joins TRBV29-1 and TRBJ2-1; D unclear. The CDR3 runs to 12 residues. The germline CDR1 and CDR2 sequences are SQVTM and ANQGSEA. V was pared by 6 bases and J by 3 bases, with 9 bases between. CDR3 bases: TGCAGCGTCGCATCCAGCTACAATGAGCAGTTCTTC. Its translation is CSVASSYNEQFF.

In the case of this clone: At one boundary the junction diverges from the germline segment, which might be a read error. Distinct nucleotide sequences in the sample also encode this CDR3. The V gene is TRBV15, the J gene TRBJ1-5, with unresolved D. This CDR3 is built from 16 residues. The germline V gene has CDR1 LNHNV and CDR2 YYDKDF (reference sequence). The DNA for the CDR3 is TGTGCCACCAGCAGTCGGGAGGAGGGTAGCAATCAACCCCAGCATTTT. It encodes CATSSREEGSNQPQHF.

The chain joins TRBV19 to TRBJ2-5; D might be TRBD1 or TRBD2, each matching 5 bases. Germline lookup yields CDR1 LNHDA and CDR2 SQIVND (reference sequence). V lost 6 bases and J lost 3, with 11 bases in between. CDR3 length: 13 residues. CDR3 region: CASRPGTKETQYF. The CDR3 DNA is TGTGCCAGTAGGCCAGGGACGAAAGAGACCCAGTACTTC. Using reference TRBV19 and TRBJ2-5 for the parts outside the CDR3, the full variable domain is DGGITQSPKYLFRKEGQNVTLSCEQNLNHDAMYWYRQDPGQGLRLIYYSQIVNDFQKGDIAEGYSVSREKKESFPLTVTSAQKNPTAFYLCASRPGTKETQYFGPGTRLLVL.

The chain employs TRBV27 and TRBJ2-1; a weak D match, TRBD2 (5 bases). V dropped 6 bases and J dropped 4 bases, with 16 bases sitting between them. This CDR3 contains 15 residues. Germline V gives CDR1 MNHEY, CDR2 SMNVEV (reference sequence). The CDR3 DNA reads TGTGCCAGCAGCCTTTCGGCCGCGGGTTACAATGAGCAGTTCTTC. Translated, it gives CASSLSAAGYNEQFF.

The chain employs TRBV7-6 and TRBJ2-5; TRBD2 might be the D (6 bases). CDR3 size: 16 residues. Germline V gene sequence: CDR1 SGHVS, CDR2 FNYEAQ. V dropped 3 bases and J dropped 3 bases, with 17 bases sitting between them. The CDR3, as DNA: TGTGCCAGCAGCTTCGCGAGTACTAGCAGAGAAGAGACCCAGTACTTC. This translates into CASSFASTSREETQYF.

The CDR3, as DNA: TGTGCCAGCAGCTATGGGGACAGCCCTCAGTTCTTC. This gives the protein CASSYGDSPQFF. V usage is TRBV11-3 and J usage is TRBJ2-1, with 7 bases aligning to TRBD1. The CDR3 loop spans 12 amino acids. Germline V gene sequence: CDR1 SGHNT, CDR2 YENEEA. Trimming at V came to 4 bases and at J to 13 bases, leaving 7 bases not matched to a gene.

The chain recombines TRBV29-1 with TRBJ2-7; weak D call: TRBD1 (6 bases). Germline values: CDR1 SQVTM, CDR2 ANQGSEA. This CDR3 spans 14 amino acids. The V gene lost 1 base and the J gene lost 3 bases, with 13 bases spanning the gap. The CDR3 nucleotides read TGCAGCGTTGAAGTCGGCAGGGGCTACTACGAGCAGTACTTC. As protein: CSVEVGRGYYEQYF.

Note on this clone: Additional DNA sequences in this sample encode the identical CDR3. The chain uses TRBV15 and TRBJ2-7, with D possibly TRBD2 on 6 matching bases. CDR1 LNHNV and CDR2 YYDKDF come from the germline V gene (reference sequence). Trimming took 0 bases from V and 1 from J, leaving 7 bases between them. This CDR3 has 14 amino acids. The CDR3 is CATSREAGSYEQYF. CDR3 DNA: TGTGCCACCAGCAGAGAGGCGGGATCCTACGAGCAGTACTTC.

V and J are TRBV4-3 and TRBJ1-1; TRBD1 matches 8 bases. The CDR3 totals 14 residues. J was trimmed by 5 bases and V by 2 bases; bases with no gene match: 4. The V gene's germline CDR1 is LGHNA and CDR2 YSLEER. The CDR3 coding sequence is TGCGCCAGCAGCCAACGGACAGGGTCTACTGAAGCTTTCTTT. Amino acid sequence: CASSQRTGSTEAFF.

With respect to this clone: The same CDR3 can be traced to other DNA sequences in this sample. For the CDR3, the DNA is TGCAGCGTTGAAGTGGCGGGGCTCCAAGAGACCCAGTACTTC. It codes for CSVEVAGLQETQYF. This chain connects TRBV29-1 to TRBJ2-5; weak D call: TRBD2 (6 bases). With 1 base removed from V and 1 base from J, the gap between germline ends came to 10 bases. The germline CDR1 and CDR2 sequences are SQVTM and ANQGSEA. The CDR3 extends over 14 amino acids.

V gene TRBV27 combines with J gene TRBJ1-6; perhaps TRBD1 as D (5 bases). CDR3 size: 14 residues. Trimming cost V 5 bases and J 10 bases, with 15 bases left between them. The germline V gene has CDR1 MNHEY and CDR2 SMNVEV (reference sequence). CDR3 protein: CASSPGTLLSPLHF. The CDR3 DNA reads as TGTGCCAGCAGTCCCGGGACCCTACTATCACCCCTCCACTTT.

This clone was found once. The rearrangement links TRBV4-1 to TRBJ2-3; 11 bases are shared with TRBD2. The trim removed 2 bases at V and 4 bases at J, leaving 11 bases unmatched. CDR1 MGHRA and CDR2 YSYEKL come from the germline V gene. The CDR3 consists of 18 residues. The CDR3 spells CASSQSLLAGGPSDTQYF. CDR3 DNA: TGCGCCAGCAGCCAATCCCTTTTAGCGGGGGGGCCGTCAGATACGCAGTATTTT.

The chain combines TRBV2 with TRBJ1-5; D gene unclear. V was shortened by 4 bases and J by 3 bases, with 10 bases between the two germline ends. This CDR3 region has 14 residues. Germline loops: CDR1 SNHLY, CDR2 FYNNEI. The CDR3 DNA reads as TGTGCCAGCAGTGCCTCAGGTTCCAATCAGCCCCAGCATTTT. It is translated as CASSASGSNQPQHF.

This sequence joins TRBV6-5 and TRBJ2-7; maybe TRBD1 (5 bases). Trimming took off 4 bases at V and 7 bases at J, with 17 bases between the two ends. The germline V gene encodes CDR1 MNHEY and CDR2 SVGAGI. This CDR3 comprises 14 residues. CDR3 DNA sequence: TGTGCCAGCAGTTCCTCCCTGACAGCGAGGGAGCAGTACTTC. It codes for CASSSSLTAREQYF.

In nucleotides, the CDR3 is TGTGCCTGGAGGGCACAGGGTTACGAGCAGTACTTC. Translated, it gives CAWRAQGYEQYF. The chain recombines TRBV30 with TRBJ2-7; maybe TRBD1 (6 bases). The CDR3 is made up of 12 amino acids. CDR1 and CDR2 from the germline V gene are GTSNPN and SVGIG (reference sequence). The V gene lost 3 bases and the J gene lost 4 bases, with 10 bases spanning the gap.